These 24 T cell receptor beta chains were sequenced from one sample in a study of blood T cell repertoires in COVID-19. Sequenced by immunoSEQ multiplex PCR; TCRdb stores in-frame clones only, minus some. The profile shows roughly 53,000 clones, 75% to 95% of them singletons. Sequencing used peripheral blood. The origin of the receptors is a middle-aged woman with active COVID-19.

The chain has TRBV7-8 and TRBJ1-1; TRBD1 aligns across 7 bases. Germline V lookup: CDR1 SGHVS, CDR2 FQNEAQ. This CDR3 is built from 17 residues. Unmatched junction bases numbered 14, after V lost 1 base and J lost 6 bases. Here the CDR3 reads CASSLVGQGVSSAEAFF. The CDR3 nucleotides read TGTGCCAGCAGCTTAGTAGGTCAGGGGGTCTCATCCGCTGAAGCTTTCTTT.

V usage is TRBV5-1 and J usage is TRBJ2-1; possibly TRBD1 for D (5 bases). Germline assignment: CDR1 SGHRS and CDR2 YFSETQ. Trimming took 1 base from V and 4 from J, leaving 12 bases between them. CDR3 length: 15 residues. The CDR3 spells CASSLRLQGYNEQFF. The CDR3 coding sequence is TGCGCCAGCAGCTTGCGACTTCAGGGTTACAATGAGCAGTTCTTC.

The chain is built from TRBV4-2 and TRBJ1-2, with a possible D match to TRBD1 (6 bases). The V end was cut by 0 bases, the J end by 4 bases, with 15 bases between. The CDR3 length is 16 residues. The V gene's germline CDR1 is LGHNA and CDR2 YNFKEQ. The chain's CDR3 is CASSQDRAGVPYGYTF. As DNA, the CDR3 is TGTGCCAGCAGCCAAGATCGAGCAGGGGTTCCCTATGGCTACACCTTC.

The J gene is TRBJ1-4, the V gene TRBV19; the match to TRBD1 covers 10 bases. Germline CDR1 LNHDA, CDR2 SQIVND (reference sequence). Trimming at V came to 5 bases and at J to 2 bases, leaving 5 bases not matched to a gene. The CDR3 loop spans 16 amino acids. The CDR3 here is CASSPGQGMTNEKLFF. CDR3 nucleotides: TGTGCCAGTAGTCCGGGACAGGGGATGACTAATGAAAAACTGTTTTTT.

V is TRBV10-3 and J is TRBJ1-2; possible D gene TRBD1, 5 bases. Germline assignment: CDR1 ENHRY and CDR2 SYGVKD. This CDR3 region has 13 residues. With 6 bases removed from V and 6 bases from J, the gap between germline ends came to 14 bases. CDR3 coding DNA: TGTGCCATCAGCCCGCGGGAGGGGAATGGCTACACCTTC. Translating it yields CAISPREGNGYTF.

Worth noting for this clone: This sample also contains other DNA sequences that code for the same CDR3. This chain connects TRBV19 to TRBJ1-2, with 9 bases aligning to TRBD1. The germline gives CDR1 LNHDA, CDR2 SQIVND (reference sequence). With 5 bases clipped from V and 2 bases from J, the junction kept 3 bases outside the gene matches. The CDR3 is 14 amino acids. CDR3 DNA: TGTGCCAGTAGTCCCGGACAGGGGAACTATGGCTACACCTTC. Protein sequence: CASSPGQGNYGYTF.

The chain combines TRBV5-5 with TRBJ1-6; 8 positions agree with TRBD1. Per the germline V gene, CDR1 is SGHKS and CDR2 is YYEKEE (reference sequence). The CDR3 extends over 15 amino acids. Trimming removed 3 bases from V and 7 bases from J; junction bases left unmatched: 6. CDR3 sequence (DNA): TGTGCCAGCAGCTGGACAGGGAAAGAGAATTCACCCCTCCACTTT. It encodes CASSWTGKENSPLHF.

V is TRBV6-5 and J is TRBJ1-3, with 7 nucleotides matching TRBD1. CDR1 MNHEY and CDR2 SVGAGI come from the germline V gene. The V segment lost 7 bases and the J segment 2 bases; nucleotides outside the gene matches: 8. The CDR3 is made up of 15 amino acids. The CDR3 sequence is CASTRGSSPGNTIYF. CDR3 coding DNA: TGTGCCAGCACCAGGGGGTCATCCCCTGGAAACACCATATATTTT.

J is TRBJ1-6 and V is TRBV29-1; D might be TRBD1 (5 bases). V lost 3 bases and J 5 bases, leaving 17 bases between the germline ends. CDR1 is SQVTM and CDR2 is ANQGSEA in the germline V gene. The CDR3 is 16 amino acids. The CDR3 nucleotides read TGCAGCGTTGACGGGATATTGGGGGGACATAATTCACCCCTCCACTTT. The encoded protein is CSVDGILGGHNSPLHF.

This clone came up a few times. The rearrangement joins TRBV7-9 to TRBJ1-4, with TRBD1 as a possible D gene (5 bases). The CDR3 spans 16 residues. Germline V lookup: CDR1 SEHNR, CDR2 FQNEAQ (reference sequence). V gave up 2 bases and J gave up 6 bases, with 16 bases separating them. The DNA for the CDR3 is TGTGCCAGCAGCTTACGGCAGGGAAATATAGATGAAAAACTGTTTTTT. It is translated as CASSLRQGNIDEKLFF.

The chain recombines TRBV6-5 with TRBJ2-5; D perhaps matches TRBD2 (7 bases). This CDR3 contains 14 residues. From germline, CDR1 is MNHEY and CDR2 SVGAGI. The V and J ends lost 2 bases and 6 bases respectively, with 13 bases between them. The CDR3 region has the DNA TGTGCCAGCAGTTACGGGGGGGGGCGGAAGACCCAGTACTTC. The encoded protein is CASSYGGGRKTQYF.

The chain carries TRBV9 and TRBJ2-5; D is perhaps TRBD2 (7 bases). This CDR3 has 15 residues. The V gene lost 0 bases and the J gene lost 1 base, with 10 bases spanning the gap. Germline loops: CDR1 SGDLS, CDR2 YYNGEE. The CDR3 sequence: CASSVVGGRQETQYF. The CDR3 DNA is TGTGCCAGCAGCGTAGTGGGGGGGCGCCAAGAGACCCAGTACTTC.

V usage is TRBV10-3 and J usage is TRBJ2-7; unclear D gene. The CDR3 spans 11 residues. V was trimmed by 8 bases and J by 1 base, leaving 6 bases between them. Per the germline V gene, CDR1 is ENHRY and CDR2 is SYGVKD. The CDR3 DNA is TGTGCCATCGGGCCGTCCTACGAGCAGTACTTC. The encoded protein is CAIGPSYEQYF.

The CDR3 here is CSVEDSDEQYF. The CDR3 bases are TGCAGCGTTGAAGATTCCGACGAGCAGTACTTC. The chain uses TRBV29-1 and TRBJ2-7; no clear D gene. Germline CDR1 is SQVTM and CDR2 is ANQGSEA. The V end lost 0 bases, the J end lost 5 bases, and 5 bases lay between the germline ends. The CDR3 sequence is 11 residues long.

The V call is TRBV7-9, the J call TRBJ2-7; no definite D call. From germline, CDR1 is SEHNR and CDR2 FQNEAQ (reference sequence). The germline V and J ends were trimmed by 3 bases and 2 bases, with 5 bases remaining between them. The CDR3 spans 12 residues. CDR3 nucleotides: TGTGCCAGCAGCTTCGTAACCTACGAGCAGTACTTC. It translates to CASSFVTYEQYF.

This CDR3 reads CASTSGQGDYEQYF. Here the CDR3 DNA reads TGTGCCAGCACGTCGGGACAGGGGGACTACGAGCAGTACTTC. V gene TRBV6-5 combines with J gene TRBJ2-7; the match to TRBD1 covers 11 bases. The CDR3 consists of 14 residues. CDR1 MNHEY and CDR2 SVGAGI come from the germline V gene. Germline trimming cut 7 bases from V and 3 bases from J; bases unmatched to any gene: 5.

This clone was seen only once. The rearrangement links TRBV19 to TRBJ1-2; D is unclear. The CDR3 runs 15 residues. V was shortened by 5 bases and J by 6 bases, with 19 bases between the two germline ends. Germline V gene lookup returns CDR1 LNHDA and CDR2 SQIVND (reference sequence). CDR3 nucleotides: TGTGCCAGTAGTTCCGTCGATACTAGGGCGGATGGCTACACCTTC. It codes for CASSSVDTRADGYTF. Using reference TRBV19 and TRBJ1-2 for the parts outside the CDR3, the full variable domain is DGGITQSPKYLFRKEGQNVTLSCEQNLNHDAMYWYRQDPGQGLRLIYYSQIVNDFQKGDIAEGYSVSREKKESFPLTVTSAQKNPTAFYLCASSSVDTRADGYTFGSGTRLTVV.

This clone has just one count. The chain employs TRBV12-5 and TRBJ1-2; D gene ambiguous. V shed 6 bases and J shed 2 bases, with 16 bases lying between them. Germline values: CDR1 LGHNT, CDR2 FRNRAP. The CDR3 totals 15 residues. The CDR3 is CASGTPLGVNYGYTF. In nucleotides, the CDR3 is TGTGCTAGTGGCACCCCGCTGGGCGTGAACTATGGCTACACCTTC.

The rearrangement joins TRBV19 to TRBJ1-4; D is possibly TRBD1 (5 bases). The CDR3 consists of 14 residues. With 6 bases removed from V and 8 bases from J, the gap between germline ends came to 16 bases. The germline CDR1 and CDR2 sequences are LNHDA and SQIVND (reference sequence). The CDR3 region is CASRAPGGREKLFF. The DNA of the CDR3 is TGTGCCAGTAGGGCCCCGGGGGGACGCGAAAAACTGTTTTTT.

V is TRBV24-1 and J is TRBJ2-2; a weak D match, TRBD2 (5 bases). V was trimmed by 4 bases and J by 0 bases, leaving 11 bases between them. There are 16 residues in the CDR3. Germline CDR1 reads KGHDR; CDR2 reads SFDVKD. DNA for the CDR3: TGTGCCACCAGTGAAAACGCCGGGACGAACACCGGGGAGCTGTTTTTT. This gives the protein CATSENAGTNTGELFF.

The CDR3, as DNA: TGTGCTAGTGGAAAAGGAGAGAACACTGAAGCTTTCTTT. Translating it yields CASGKGENTEAFF. This chain links TRBV12-5 with TRBJ1-1, with D unclear. This CDR3 has 13 amino acids. Trimming pared 6 bases from V and 1 base from J, leaving 9 bases between. Germline CDR1 reads LGHNT; CDR2 reads FRNRAP.

This clone is a singleton in its sample. This chain uses TRBV4-1 with TRBJ1-1; possible D gene TRBD1, 5 bases. V lost 5 bases and J 5 bases, leaving 15 bases between the germline ends. The CDR3 contains 14 residues. Germline lookup yields CDR1 MGHRA and CDR2 YSYEKL. The CDR3 DNA reads as TGCGCCAGCAGCTTCCGGGGGGGTGAGACTGAAGCTTTCTTT. Protein product: CASSFRGGETEAFF.

The chain recombines TRBV9 with TRBJ1-5; 10 nucleotides line up with TRBD1. This CDR3 comprises 15 residues. CDR1 is SGDLS, CDR2 YYNGEE, per germline. V was clipped by 0 bases and J by 14 bases; unmatched bases: 11. In DNA form, the CDR3 reads TGTGCCAGCAGCGTAGACGGGACAGGGGAAACGGAGGAGCATTTT. It encodes CASSVDGTGETEEHF.

The chain has TRBV6-6 and TRBJ2-1, with D tentatively TRBD1 (6 bases). The V gene lost 6 bases and the J gene lost 12 bases, with 12 bases spanning the gap. In germline, CDR1 is MNHNY, CDR2 SVGAGI (reference sequence). The CDR3 loop spans 11 amino acids. As DNA, the CDR3 is TGTGCCAGCAGCCCGGACAGTAGGCAGTTCTTC. This codes for CASSPDSRQFF.